The present T cell receptor (beta chain) was sequenced within a study of blood T cell repertoires in COVID-19. Trimming at V came to 6 bases and at J to 7 bases, leaving 8 bases not matched to a gene. The CDR3 has 15 amino acids. Germline-derived CDR1 and CDR2 are KGHSH and LQKENI. Across about two dozen US areas, participants ranged in age from roughly 18 to 95 years. The authors' processing: From reference gene primer amplification, estimates of nucleated cell counts were derived. Some clones are missing from TCRdb's copy, which holds only in-frame ones; the method was immunoSEQ multiplex PCR. The DNA gave D and trimming, while V, J and clone size come from that table. The profile covers about 350,000 clones, with roughly 90% appearing a single time and approximately 1% taken by the ten largest.

The chain combines TRBV18 with TRBJ1-6; 8 bases are shared with TRBD1. Sequenced material: PBMCs or T cells enriched from blood (not recorded which). This clonotype originated in a woman aged 25 to 45 who had been exposed to COVID-19. This chain's CDR3 is CASSPVQGENSPLHF. For the CDR3, the DNA is TGTGCCAGCTCGCCCGTACAGGGGGAAAATTCACCCCTCCACTTT.